The 30 T cell receptor beta chains below come from one sample, sequenced in a study of blood T cell repertoires in COVID-19. Clones were read by immunoSEQ multiplex PCR, and TCRdb kept only the in-frame ones, dropping some. The sample has 28,000 or so clones; about nine tenths are singletons. The specimen sequenced was peripheral blood. These receptors all stem from a human donor in a cohort sampled during active COVID-19.

This chain uses TRBV5-1 with TRBJ2-3; D possibly corresponds to TRBD2 (6 bases). The V gene's germline CDR1 is SGHRS and CDR2 YFSETQ. V was clipped by 0 bases and J by 0 bases, with 8 bases between them. This CDR3 is 15 amino acids long. The CDR3 DNA is TGCGCCAGCAGCTTGGGGGGGACTAGCACAGATACGCAGTATTTT. It yields the protein CASSLGGTSTDTQYF.

The chain recombines TRBV7-2 with TRBJ2-1, with 7 nucleotides matching TRBD2. From germline, CDR1 is SGHTA and CDR2 FQGNSA. The CDR3 covers 13 residues. With V trimmed by 0 bases and J by 9 bases, 2 bases remained unmatched. CDR3 loop: CASSLAREREQFF. CDR3 DNA: TGTGCCAGCAGCTTAGCGCGGGAGCGTGAGCAGTTCTTC.

The CDR3 coding sequence is TGTGCCAGCAGCCATACAGGGAATGGCTACACCTTC. It codes for CASSHTGNGYTF. The rearrangement links TRBV12-3 or TRBV12-4 to TRBJ1-2; a possible D gene is TRBD1 (6 bases). CDR3 length equals 12 residues. V was clipped by 6 bases and J by 6 bases, with 11 bases between them.

The chain carries TRBV6-6 and TRBJ1-5; 7 bases are shared with TRBD1. The CDR3 is made up of 16 amino acids. J gave up 4 bases and V 0 bases, and 6 bases lay outside the gene matches. The germline CDR1 and CDR2 sequences are MNHNY and SVGAGI (reference sequence). The CDR3 DNA follows: TGTGCCAGCAGTTACTCCGGACAGGCCACTAATCAGCCCCAGCATTTT. Amino acids: CASSYSGQATNQPQHF.

The CDR3 region has the DNA TGTGCCAGCAGTATCAGGACAGCAACTAATGAAAAACTGTTTTTT. The encoded protein is CASSIRTATNEKLFF. The V call is TRBV2, the J call TRBJ1-4, with D perhaps matching TRBD1 (6 bases). The CDR3 runs to 15 residues. The germline CDR1 and CDR2 sequences are SNHLY and FYNNEI. V lost 5 bases to trimming and J lost 0 bases, with 10 bases between them.

The chain links TRBV6-2 or TRBV6-3 to TRBJ2-7; 7 bases line up with TRBD1. Unmatched junction bases numbered 9, after V lost 8 bases and J lost 2 bases. The CDR3 extends over 14 amino acids. Germline values: CDR1 MNHEY, CDR2 SVGEGT. The CDR3 loop is CASRPRGLTYEQYF. In nucleotides, the CDR3 is TGTGCCAGCCGCCCCAGGGGGTTGACCTACGAGCAGTACTTC.

The V call is TRBV7-2, the J call TRBJ2-3, with D perhaps TRBD1 (5 bases). V was trimmed by 1 base and J by 3 bases, leaving 5 bases between them. CDR1 and CDR2 from the germline V gene are SGHTA and FQGNSA. The CDR3 length is 13 residues. The CDR3 DNA reads TGTGCCAGCAGCTTAGACAGGACAGATACGCAGTATTTT. Its translation: CASSLDRTDTQYF.

This chain links TRBV5-6 with TRBJ2-7, with a possible D match to TRBD2 (6 bases). The V gene's germline CDR1 is SGHDT and CDR2 YYEEEE. Trimming took off 3 bases at V and 2 bases at J, with 9 bases between the two ends. The CDR3 length is 13 residues. This chain's CDR3 is CASSSGDPYEQYF. For the CDR3, the DNA is TGTGCCAGCAGCTCGGGAGACCCCTACGAGCAGTACTTC.

The chain couples TRBV5-1 to TRBJ2-7, with 8 bases fitting TRBD2. J was trimmed by 7 bases and V by 0 bases; bases with no gene match: 6. CDR1 SGHRS and CDR2 YFSETQ come from the germline V gene. The CDR3 is 14 amino acids. In DNA, the CDR3 is TGCGCCAGCAGCTTGGTCGGGGGGGCCGGAGAGCAGTACTTC. It is translated as CASSLVGGAGEQYF. Filled out from reference TRBV5-1 and TRBJ2-7, the complete variable domain reads KAGVTQTPRYLIKTRGQQVTLSCSPISGHRSVSWYQQTPGQGLQFLFEYFSETQRNKGNFPGRFSGRQFSNSRSEMNVSTLELGDSALYLCASSLVGGAGEQYFGPGTRLTVT.

The chain links TRBV6-5 to TRBJ2-6; D gene uncertain. Trimming stripped 6 bases from V and 3 bases from J, with 3 bases between. The CDR3 extends over 12 amino acids. The germline V gene has CDR1 MNHEY and CDR2 SVGAGI. CDR3 protein: CASSRGANVLTF. In DNA, the CDR3 is TGTGCCAGCAGCCGTGGGGCCAACGTCCTGACTTTC.

V usage is TRBV15 and J usage is TRBJ2-3, with unresolved D. V was pared by 0 bases and J by 0 bases, with 13 bases between. Germline CDR1 and CDR2: LNHNV and YYDKDF (reference sequence). This CDR3 region has 17 residues. CDR3 region: CATSRDQGGPSTDTQYF. In DNA form, the CDR3 reads TGTGCCACCAGCAGAGATCAAGGTGGGCCCAGCACAGATACGCAGTATTTT.

This chain links TRBV19 with TRBJ1-5, with D perhaps matching TRBD1 (6 bases). The CDR3 runs to 13 residues. V was cut by 5 bases and J by 5 bases, with 10 bases left in between. Germline V lookup: CDR1 LNHDA, CDR2 SQIVND (reference sequence). The CDR3 coding sequence is TGTGCCAGTAGTGTACAGGGAGATCAGCCCCAGCATTTT. It is translated as CASSVQGDQPQHF.

The V and J genes are TRBV6-6 and TRBJ2-1; D ambiguous. CDR1 is MNHNY and CDR2 is SVGAGI in the germline V gene (reference sequence). There are 13 residues in the CDR3. Trimming cost V 7 bases and J 0 bases, with 7 bases left between them. The CDR3 is CASTPSSYNEQFF. In DNA, the CDR3 is TGTGCCAGCACCCCTAGCTCCTACAATGAGCAGTTCTTC.

This sequence joins TRBV4-3 and TRBJ1-2; D perhaps matches TRBD1 (6 bases). The CDR3 is 13 residues long. V gave up 5 bases and J gave up 6 bases, with 13 bases separating them. Germline V gene sequence: CDR1 LGHNA, CDR2 YSLEER. The CDR3 DNA sequence: TGCGCCAGCAGCAACAGGGAAAGGGATGGCTACACCTTC. As protein: CASSNRERDGYTF.

The chain couples TRBV3-1 (or the pseudogene TRBV3-2) to TRBJ2-7; 9 positions match TRBD1. Germline-derived CDR1 and CDR2 are LGHDT and YNNKEL (reference sequence). The CDR3 totals 16 residues. V shed 1 base, J shed 6 bases, and the junction held 10 bases outside the gene matches. The CDR3 DNA reads TGTGCCAGCAGCCAAGGGGACAGGGTTGGGGGCTCCGAGCAGTACTTC. Its translation: CASSQGDRVGGSEQYF.

The V and J genes are TRBV6-1 and TRBJ2-2; D may be TRBD1 (6 bases). The CDR3 is 16 residues long. V lost 3 bases to trimming and J lost 4 bases, with 15 bases between them. Looked up from germline, CDR1 is MNHNS and CDR2 is SASEGT. The CDR3 here is CASSDLTGQSTGELFF. The CDR3 DNA sequence: TGTGCCAGCAGTGATTTGACAGGCCAAAGCACCGGGGAGCTGTTTTTT.

The V gene is TRBV29-1, the J gene TRBJ2-1; tentative D call: TRBD2 (5 bases). Trimming took off 6 bases at V and 7 bases at J, with 13 bases between the two ends. This CDR3 has 12 amino acids. The germline V gene encodes CDR1 SQVTM and CDR2 ANQGSEA. CDR3: CSVKVGANEQFF. The CDR3 coding sequence is TGCAGCGTGAAGGTGGGAGCGAATGAGCAGTTCTTC.

The chain couples TRBV11-2 to TRBJ2-5, with D perhaps TRBD2 (6 bases). Germline loops: CDR1 SGHAT, CDR2 FQNNGV. Trimming removed 5 bases at V and 5 bases at J, with 9 bases between. There are 12 residues in the CDR3. The CDR3 sequence is CASSTRGETQYF. CDR3 DNA: TGTGCCAGCAGCACCCGGGGGGAGACCCAGTACTTC.

This chain uses TRBV4-1 with TRBJ1-5, with D maybe TRBD1 (5 bases). CDR3 size: 17 residues. V lost 2 bases, J lost 0 bases, and 14 bases lay in between. Looked up from germline, CDR1 is MGHRA and CDR2 is YSYEKL. The CDR3 coding sequence is TGCGCCAGCAGCCAATTCCCCTTAGACAGTAGCAATCAGCCCCAGCATTTT. Protein product: CASSQFPLDSSNQPQHF.

The J gene is TRBJ1-2, the V gene TRBV6-1; TRBD1 is a possible D gene (5 bases). V lost 1 base and J 7 bases, leaving 13 bases between the germline ends. Germline CDR1 is MNHNS and CDR2 is SASEGT. This CDR3 contains 14 residues. CDR3 in amino acids: CASSEGHGAIGYTF. CDR3 nucleotides: TGTGCCAGCAGTGAAGGACATGGGGCCATTGGCTACACCTTC.

The chain recombines TRBV12-5 with TRBJ2-2; 11 bases match TRBD2. The V gene end was trimmed by 6 bases and the J gene end by 6 bases; junction bases not matched to a gene: 9. Germline loops: CDR1 LGHNT, CDR2 FRNRAP. This CDR3 region has 16 residues. CDR3 coding DNA: TGTGCTAGTGGCCCTCGTAGCGGGAGGGCCGCCGGGGAGCTGTTTTTT. It encodes CASGPRSGRAAGELFF.

The J gene is TRBJ1-5, the V gene TRBV19; a possible D gene is TRBD1 (6 bases). The V end lost 6 bases, the J end lost 7 bases, and 13 bases lay between the germline ends. CDR3 length: 13 residues. Germline assignment: CDR1 LNHDA and CDR2 SQIVND (reference sequence). The CDR3 protein is CASRTRDKQPQHF. The CDR3 nucleotides are TGTGCCAGTAGGACCCGGGACAAGCAGCCCCAGCATTTT. The complete variable domain, with remaining parts taken from reference TRBV19 and TRBJ1-5, reads DGGITQSPKYLFRKEGQNVTLSCEQNLNHDAMYWYRQDPGQGLRLIYYSQIVNDFQKGDIAEGYSVSREKKESFPLTVTSAQKNPTAFYLCASRTRDKQPQHFGDGTRLSIL.

The chain is built from TRBV2 and TRBJ2-7; D is uncertain. Trimming pared 8 bases from V and 3 bases from J, leaving 8 bases between. Germline V lookup: CDR1 SNHLY, CDR2 FYNNEI. The length of the CDR3 is 11 residues. Here the CDR3 DNA reads TGTGCCAGCGAGCTGTACTACGAGCAGTACTTC. Its protein product is CASELYYEQYF.

V and J are TRBV15 and TRBJ1-3; no firm D call. CDR1 and CDR2 from the germline V gene are LNHNV and YYDKDF (reference sequence). V was shortened by 7 bases and J by 0 bases, with 7 bases between the two germline ends. The CDR3 extends over 13 amino acids. In DNA form, the CDR3 reads TGTGCCACCACACAGAGCTCTGGAAACACCATATATTTT. Residues: CATTQSSGNTIYF.

This chain uses TRBV5-1 with TRBJ1-1, with TRBD1 identical over 8 bases. The CDR3 is made up of 18 amino acids. Germline CDR1 SGHRS, CDR2 YFSETQ. The junction had 10 bases not matched to a gene; V was cut back by 0 bases and J by 0 bases. The CDR3 sequence is CASSLAPGAGGLNTEAFF. CDR3 sequence (DNA): TGCGCCAGCAGCTTGGCCCCGGGGGCAGGGGGCTTGAACACTGAAGCTTTCTTT. The full variable domain, rest sourced from reference TRBV5-1 and TRBJ1-1, is KAGVTQTPRYLIKTRGQQVTLSCSPISGHRSVSWYQQTPGQGLQFLFEYFSETQRNKGNFPGRFSGRQFSNSRSEMNVSTLELGDSALYLCASSLAPGAGGLNTEAFFGQGTRLTVV.

This clone has only one observation. This chain joins TRBV3-1 (or the pseudogene TRBV3-2) and TRBJ2-4; D perhaps matches TRBD2 (5 bases). V dropped 4 bases and J dropped 2 bases, with 15 bases sitting between them. Per the germline V gene, CDR1 is LGHDT and CDR2 is YNNKEL (reference sequence). CDR3 length equals 16 residues. The CDR3 DNA sequence: TGTGCCAGCAGCCCCGAAATTCGAGGGCCCAAAAACATTCAGTACTTC. Protein: CASSPEIRGPKNIQYF.

V and J are TRBV7-2 and TRBJ1-2, with 10 bases lining up with TRBD1. The CDR3 loop spans 17 amino acids. Losses at the gene ends were 5 bases for V and 3 bases for J; bases not matched to a gene: 12. CDR1 SGHTA and CDR2 FQGNSA come from the germline V gene. The CDR3 loop reads CASSLLGPGQGYYGYTF. The DNA for the CDR3 is TGTGCCAGCAGCCTATTGGGGCCGGGACAGGGGTACTATGGCTACACCTTC.

The chain links TRBV7-8 to TRBJ1-4; 7 bases match TRBD1. The V gene's germline CDR1 is SGHVS and CDR2 FQNEAQ. This CDR3 region has 15 residues. With V trimmed by 5 bases and J by 6 bases, 9 bases remained unmatched. In DNA form, the CDR3 reads TGTGCCAGCAGCCCCCGACAGGGAAATGATGAAAAACTGTTTTTT. It is translated as CASSPRQGNDEKLFF. The full variable domain, in which reference TRBV7-8 and TRBJ1-4 provide the parts outside the CDR3, is GAGVSQSPRYKVAKRGQDVALRCDPISGHVSLFWYQQALGQGPEFLTYFQNEAQLDKSGLPSDRFFAERPEGSVSTLKIQRTQQEDSAVYLCASSPRQGNDEKLFFGSGTQLSVL.

The chain combines TRBV15 with TRBJ2-2; 11 positions match TRBD2. Losses at the gene ends were 7 bases for V and 3 bases for J; bases not matched to a gene: 4. Germline V CDR1 and CDR2: LNHNV, YYDKDF (reference sequence). The CDR3 runs 15 residues. The CDR3, as DNA: TGTGCCACCATGGGGACTAGCGGATACACCGGGGAGCTGTTTTTT. Its translation: CATMGTSGYTGELFF. Full variable domain (remainder filled in from reference TRBV15 and TRBJ2-2): DAMVIQNPRYQVTQFGKPVTLSCSQTLNHNVMYWYQQKSSQAPKLLFHYYDKDFNNEADTPDNFQSRRPNTSFCFLDIRSPGLGDTAMYLCATMGTSGYTGELFFGEGSRLTVL.

The V gene is TRBV6-6, the J gene TRBJ1-2, with D unclear. Germline V gene sequence: CDR1 MNHNY, CDR2 SVGAGI (reference sequence). Trimming took 6 bases from V and 6 from J, leaving 11 bases between them. The CDR3 runs to 12 residues. The CDR3: CASSLRSDGYTF. The CDR3, as DNA: TGTGCCAGCAGCCTCAGATCCGATGGCTACACCTTC.